The text below deals with one T cell receptor beta chain. The sample comes from a study of T cell responses to AZD1222 COVID-19 vaccine. TCRdb's copy holds only in-frame clones and misses some; the assay was immunoSEQ multiplex PCR. The sample lists tens of thousands of clones; roughly 89% were seen once. V was trimmed by 2 bases and J by 10 bases, leaving 14 bases between them. The CDR3 spans 14 residues. CDR1 and CDR2 from the germline V gene are MNHNS and SASEGT. Sequenced material: peripheral blood, taken on day 0 of MenACWY control vaccination. The rearrangement joins TRBV6-1 to TRBJ1-4; weak D call: TRBD1 (5 bases). The source of this sequence is an adult in good health. The CDR3 DNA reads as TGTGCCAGCAGTGAACCCCAGGACGGGGGAAAACTGTTTTTT. Encoded protein: CASSEPQDGGKLFF.